This T cell receptor beta chain was captured in a study of T-cell reconstitution after alpha-beta-depleted transplantation in children. Preparing the TCRbeta library involved the use of unique molecular identifiers. TCRdb used MiXCR to reprocess the PCR reads, holding one entry per CDR3 protein. The sample has more than 150,000 distinct CDR3 sequences, roughly 6.8% seen once; the top ten hold roughly 3%. This clonotype was recorded at least ten times. Germline CDR1 and CDR2: SGHDT and YYEEEE. The CDR3 is made up of 15 amino acids. V lost 0 bases, J lost 4 bases, and 13 bases lay in between. The input for sequencing was PBMCs from the stem cell graft donor, taken from the stem cell graft. This TCR came from a human donor who donated a stem cell graft to a child with Wiskott-Aldrich syndrome. The V call is TRBV5-6, the J call TRBJ1-2; perhaps TRBD1 as D (6 bases). CDR3 protein: CASSLDQTGIYGYTF. DNA for the CDR3: TGTGCCAGCAGCTTGGACCAGACAGGCATCTATGGCTACACCTTC.